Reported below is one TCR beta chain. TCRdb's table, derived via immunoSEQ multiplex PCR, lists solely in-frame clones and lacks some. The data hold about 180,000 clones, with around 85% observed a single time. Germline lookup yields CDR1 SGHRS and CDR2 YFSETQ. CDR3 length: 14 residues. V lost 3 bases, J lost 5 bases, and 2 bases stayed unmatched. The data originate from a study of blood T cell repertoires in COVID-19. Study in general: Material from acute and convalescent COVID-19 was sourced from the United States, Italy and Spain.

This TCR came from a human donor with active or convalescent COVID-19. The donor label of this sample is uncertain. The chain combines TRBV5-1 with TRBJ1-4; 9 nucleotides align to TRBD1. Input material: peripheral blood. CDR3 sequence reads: CASSSGQGNEKLFF. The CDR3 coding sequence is TGCGCCAGCAGCTCGGGACAGGGCAATGAAAAACTGTTTTTT.